These T cell receptor beta chains were read from a single sample in a study of cytomegalovirus exposure and HLA in healthy donors. Here immunoSEQ multiplex PCR was the method, and the copy in TCRdb shows in-frame clones only, minus some. Among 160,000 or so clones listed, around 85% were seen once. The sequenced sample consisted of PBMCs. The receptors originated from a man aged 25-45 years in good health and CMV-seropositive. CDR3s include the opening cysteine and the closing phenylalanine or tryptophan. Fields, in order: clone size, D gene, V gene, J gene, CDR3 protein, CDR3 DNA. The D gene is left open where the match is weak. Size tells how often a clone was seen (once, few, many) or the class of an expanded clone, and some rows leave it out.

abundance: .; d_gene: TRBD2; v_gene: TRBV4-1; j_gene: TRBJ2-3; CDR3aa: CASSPRSGGASTDTQYF; CDR3nt: TGCGCCAGCAGCCCGAGAAGCGGGGGGGCTAGCACAGATACGCAGTATTTT
abundance: .; d_gene: TRBD1; v_gene: TRBV9; j_gene: TRBJ1-1; CDR3aa: CASSVGGGETEAFF; CDR3nt: TGTGCCAGCAGCGTAGGAGGGGGCGAGACTGAAGCTTTCTTT
abundance: once; d_gene: TRBD1; v_gene: TRBV19; j_gene: TRBJ2-3; CDR3aa: CASSTSGGMADTQYF; CDR3nt: TGTGCCAGTAGTACCTCAGGGGGTATGGCAGATACGCAGTATTTT
abundance: .; d_gene: .; v_gene: TRBV5-4; j_gene: TRBJ1-6; CDR3aa: CASSIAGTNYSPLHF; CDR3nt: TGTGCCAGCAGCATTGCCGGGACAAATTATTCACCCCTCCACTTT
abundance: .; d_gene: .; v_gene: TRBV6-1; j_gene: TRBJ2-7; CDR3aa: CASSEAAGRTYEQYF; CDR3nt: TGTGCCAGCAGTGAAGCTGCAGGAAGGACCTACGAGCAGTACTTC
abundance: .; d_gene: TRBD2; v_gene: TRBV10-3; j_gene: TRBJ2-1; CDR3aa: CAITSGGGDEQFF; CDR3nt: TGTGCCATCACGAGCGGGGGGGGTGATGAGCAGTTCTTC
abundance: .; d_gene: .; v_gene: TRBV29-1; j_gene: TRBJ2-1; CDR3aa: CSVGGARRRSLSNEQFF; CDR3nt: TGCAGCGTTGGTGGGGCTAGGCGAAGGTCACTTTCCAATGAGCAGTTCTTC
abundance: .; d_gene: TRBD2; v_gene: TRBV5-7; j_gene: TRBJ2-2; CDR3aa: CASSSLPSGGTGTGELFF; CDR3nt: TGTGCCAGCAGCTCTCTTCCTTCGGGGGGAACAGGCACCGGGGAGCTGTTTTTT
abundance: .; d_gene: TRBD1; v_gene: TRBV4-3; j_gene: TRBJ2-6; CDR3aa: CASSQRGPGTWFSGANVLTF; CDR3nt: TGCGCCAGCAGCCAAAGGGGGCCGGGGACCTGGTTCTCGGGGGCCAACGTCCTGACTTTC
abundance: .; d_gene: .; v_gene: TRBV7-9; j_gene: TRBJ2-1; CDR3aa: CASSLGNSNEQFF; CDR3nt: TGTGCCAGCAGCTTAGGAAACAGTAATGAGCAGTTCTTC
abundance: .; d_gene: .; v_gene: TRBV27; j_gene: TRBJ1-5; CDR3aa: CASRVQAYSNQPQHF; CDR3nt: TGTGCCAGCAGAGTACAGGCCTATAGCAATCAGCCCCAGCATTTT
abundance: .; d_gene: TRBD2; v_gene: TRBV5-1; j_gene: TRBJ2-1; CDR3aa: CASSLGTSGHYNEQFF; CDR3nt: TGCGCCAGCAGCTTGGGCACTAGCGGGCACTACAATGAGCAGTTCTTC
abundance: .; d_gene: .; v_gene: TRBV29-1; j_gene: TRBJ1-1; CDR3aa: CSVARTVMNTEAFF; CDR3nt: TGCAGCGTTGCGCGGACAGTCATGAACACTGAAGCTTTCTTT
abundance: .; d_gene: .; v_gene: TRBV2; j_gene: TRBJ1-6; CDR3aa: CASSRPDSFRDSPLHF; CDR3nt: TGTGCCAGCAGTCGACCGGACAGCTTCAGGGATTCACCCCTCCACTTT
abundance: few; d_gene: .; v_gene: TRBV18; j_gene: TRBJ2-7; CDR3aa: CASSPGRGYEQYF; CDR3nt: TGTGCCAGCTCACCAGGGCGGGGCTACGAGCAGTACTTC
abundance: .; d_gene: TRBD1; v_gene: TRBV5-4; j_gene: TRBJ2-1; CDR3aa: CASRTGWETEFF; CDR3nt: TGTGCCAGCAGGACAGGGTGGGAGACGGAGTTCTTC
abundance: .; d_gene: TRBD1; v_gene: TRBV4-1; j_gene: TRBJ2-1; CDR3aa: CASSQDPGQGAYNEQFF; CDR3nt: TGCGCCAGCAGCCAAGACCCGGGACAGGGGGCGTACAATGAGCAGTTCTTC
abundance: .; d_gene: TRBD1; v_gene: TRBV5-5; j_gene: TRBJ2-3; CDR3aa: CASSPPGQTTDTQYF; CDR3nt: TGTGCCAGCAGCCCGCCGGGACAGACTACAGATACGCAGTATTTT
abundance: .; d_gene: .; v_gene: TRBV5-1; j_gene: TRBJ2-5; CDR3aa: CASSLQDETQYF; CDR3nt: TGCGCCAGCAGCTTACAAGATGAGACCCAGTACTTC
abundance: .; d_gene: .; v_gene: TRBV30; j_gene: TRBJ2-3; CDR3aa: CAWDEGQTGTDTQYF; CDR3nt: TGTGCCTGGGACGAAGGACAGACTGGCACAGATACGCAGTATTTT
abundance: once; d_gene: TRBD1; v_gene: TRBV5-1; j_gene: TRBJ2-5; CDR3aa: CASSFDRGQETQYF; CDR3nt: TGCGCCAGCAGCTTCGACAGGGGGCAGGAGACCCAGTACTTC
abundance: .; d_gene: TRBD1; v_gene: TRBV27; j_gene: TRBJ1-5; CDR3aa: CASSMGTGLDQPQHF; CDR3nt: TGTGCCAGCAGTATGGGGACAGGGCTAGATCAGCCCCAGCATTTT
abundance: .; d_gene: .; v_gene: TRBV6-5; j_gene: TRBJ2-2; CDR3aa: CASSSVNTGELFF; CDR3nt: TGTGCCAGCAGTTCGGTGAACACCGGGGAGCTGTTTTTT
abundance: .; d_gene: .; v_gene: TRBV6-1; j_gene: TRBJ1-2; CDR3aa: CASSAEEGLDYGYTF; CDR3nt: TGTGCCAGCAGTGCCGAGGAGGGCTTGGACTATGGCTACACCTTC
abundance: .; d_gene: .; v_gene: TRBV15; j_gene: TRBJ1-4; CDR3aa: CATSRVTGATNEKLFF; CDR3nt: TGTGCCACCAGCAGAGTTACGGGGGCAACTAATGAAAAACTGTTTTTT
abundance: .; d_gene: .; v_gene: TRBV2; j_gene: TRBJ1-2; CDR3aa: CASSEVPGPGGYTF; CDR3nt: TGTGCCAGCAGTGAAGTGCCCGGCCCGGGGGGCTACACCTTC
abundance: .; d_gene: .; v_gene: TRBV9; j_gene: TRBJ1-4; CDR3aa: CASSLGGDINEKLFF; CDR3nt: TGTGCCAGCAGCTTAGGGGGGGATATTAATGAAAAACTGTTTTTT
abundance: .; d_gene: TRBD1; v_gene: TRBV11-3; j_gene: TRBJ2-1; CDR3aa: CASSLESRGLTYNEQFF; CDR3nt: TGTGCCAGCAGCTTAGAGTCCAGGGGGCTAACCTACAATGAGCAGTTCTTC
abundance: .; d_gene: .; v_gene: TRBV15; j_gene: TRBJ1-2; CDR3aa: CATSRDGSYGYTF; CDR3nt: TGTGCCACCAGCAGAGATGGCAGCTATGGCTACACCTTC
abundance: .; d_gene: .; v_gene: TRBV21-1; j_gene: TRBJ1-2; CDR3aa: CASRSWGGLVGYTF; CDR3nt: TGTGCCAGCAGATCGTGGGGGGGGCTAGTTGGCTACACCTTC
abundance: .; d_gene: TRBD2; v_gene: TRBV9; j_gene: TRBJ2-2; CDR3aa: CASSVVAGGRTGELFF; CDR3nt: TGTGCCAGCAGCGTAGTTGCGGGGGGACGCACCGGGGAGCTGTTTTTT
abundance: .; d_gene: TRBD1; v_gene: TRBV5-4; j_gene: TRBJ2-2; CDR3aa: CASSSGQGGTGELFF; CDR3nt: TGTGCCAGCAGCTCTGGACAGGGTGGAACCGGGGAGCTGTTTTTT
abundance: .; d_gene: .; v_gene: TRBV4-1; j_gene: TRBJ2-3; CDR3aa: CASSQVLGRDTQYF; CDR3nt: TGCGCCAGCAGCCAAGTTTTGGGCAGGGATACGCAGTATTTT
abundance: few; d_gene: TRBD1; v_gene: TRBV27; j_gene: TRBJ1-2; CDR3aa: CASSPRTGGFGYTF; CDR3nt: TGTGCCAGCAGTCCACGGACAGGGGGCTTTGGCTACACCTTC
abundance: .; d_gene: .; v_gene: TRBV5-4; j_gene: TRBJ1-1; CDR3aa: CASSQPGEWAFF; CDR3nt: TGTGCCAGCAGCCAACCAGGGGAGTGGGCTTTCTTT
abundance: .; d_gene: TRBD2; v_gene: TRBV4-2; j_gene: TRBJ2-1; CDR3aa: CASSQAKRGGLDEQFF; CDR3nt: TGTGCCAGCAGCCAAGCAAAGCGGGGGGGCCTCGATGAGCAGTTCTTC
abundance: .; d_gene: TRBD2; v_gene: TRBV5-6; j_gene: TRBJ2-3; CDR3aa: CASSFGRRGVYTQYF; CDR3nt: TGTGCCAGCAGCTTCGGACGGCGGGGGGTTTATACGCAGTATTTT
abundance: .; d_gene: .; v_gene: TRBV4-1; j_gene: TRBJ2-1; CDR3aa: CASSQGKGALYNEQFF; CDR3nt: TGCGCCAGCAGCCAGGGTAAAGGGGCCTTATACAATGAGCAGTTCTTC